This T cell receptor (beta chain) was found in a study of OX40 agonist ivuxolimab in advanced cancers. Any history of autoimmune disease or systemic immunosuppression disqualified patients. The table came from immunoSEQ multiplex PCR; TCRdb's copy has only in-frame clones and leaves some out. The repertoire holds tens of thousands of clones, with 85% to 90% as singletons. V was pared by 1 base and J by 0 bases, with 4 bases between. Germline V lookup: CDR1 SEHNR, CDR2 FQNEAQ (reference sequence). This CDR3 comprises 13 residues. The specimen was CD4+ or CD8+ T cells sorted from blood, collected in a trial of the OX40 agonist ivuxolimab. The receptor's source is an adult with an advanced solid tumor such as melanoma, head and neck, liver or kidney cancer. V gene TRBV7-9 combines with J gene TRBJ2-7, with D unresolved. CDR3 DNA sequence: TGTGCCAGCAGCTTAGATGGCTCCTACGAGCAGTACTTC. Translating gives CASSLDGSYEQYF.